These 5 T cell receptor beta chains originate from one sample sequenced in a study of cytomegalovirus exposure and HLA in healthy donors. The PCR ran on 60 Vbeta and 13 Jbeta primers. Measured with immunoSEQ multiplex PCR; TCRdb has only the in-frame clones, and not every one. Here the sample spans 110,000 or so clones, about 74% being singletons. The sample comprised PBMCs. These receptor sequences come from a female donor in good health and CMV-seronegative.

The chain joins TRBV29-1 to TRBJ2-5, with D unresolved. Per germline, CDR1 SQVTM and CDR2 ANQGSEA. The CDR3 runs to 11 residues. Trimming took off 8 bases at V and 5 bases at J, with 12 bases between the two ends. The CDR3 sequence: CSTSAWETQYF. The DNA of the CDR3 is TGCAGCACTTCCGCGTGGGAGACCCAGTACTTC.

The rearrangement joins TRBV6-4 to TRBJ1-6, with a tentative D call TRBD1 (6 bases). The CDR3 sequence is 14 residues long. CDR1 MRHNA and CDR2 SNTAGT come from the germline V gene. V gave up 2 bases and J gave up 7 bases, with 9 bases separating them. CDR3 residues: CASSDGQGNSPLHF. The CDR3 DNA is TGTGCCAGCAGTGACGGCCAGGGGAATTCACCCCTCCACTTT.

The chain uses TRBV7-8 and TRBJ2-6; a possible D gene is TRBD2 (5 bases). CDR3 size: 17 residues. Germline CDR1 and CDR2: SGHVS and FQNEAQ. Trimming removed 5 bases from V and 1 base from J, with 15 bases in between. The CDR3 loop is CASSHRGTGSGANVLTF. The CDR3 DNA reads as TGTGCCAGCAGCCACCGGGGTACGGGGTCTGGGGCCAACGTCCTGACTTTC.

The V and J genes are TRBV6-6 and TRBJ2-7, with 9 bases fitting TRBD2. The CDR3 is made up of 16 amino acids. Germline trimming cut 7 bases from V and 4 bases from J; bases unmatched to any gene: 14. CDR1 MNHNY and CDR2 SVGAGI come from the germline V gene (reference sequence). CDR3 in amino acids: CASTGGGAGGLYEQYF. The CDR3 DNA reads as TGTGCCAGCACCGGCGGGGGGGCGGGGGGACTATACGAGCAGTACTTC.

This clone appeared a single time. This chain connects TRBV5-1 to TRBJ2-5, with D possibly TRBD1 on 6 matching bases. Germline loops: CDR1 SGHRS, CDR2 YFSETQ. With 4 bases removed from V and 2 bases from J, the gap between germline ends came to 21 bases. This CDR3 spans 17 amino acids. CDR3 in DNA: TGCGCCAGCAGCCCGAAACTGATAGCTCAGGGGCAAGAGACCCAGTACTTC. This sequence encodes CASSPKLIAQGQETQYF.